The entry below describes one TCR beta chain. Its antigen is still unknown. The sample belongs to a study of graft-versus-host responses after intestinal transplantation. The germline V gene encodes CDR1 MNHEY and CDR2 SMNVEV (reference sequence). This CDR3 has 14 residues. Trimming left V 3 bases short and J 2 bases short, with 11 bases between. Study-wide findings and caveats: Some GvH clones appeared in ileal mucosa or blood before recipient bone marrow.

Clones were read by immunoSEQ multiplex PCR, and TCRdb kept only the in-frame ones, dropping some. The table lists 95,000 to 110,000 clones, 80% to 95% of them singletons. The specimen was unstimulated CD8+ T cells sorted from spleen or lymph node cells, collected before intestinal transplant. This chain uses TRBV27 with TRBJ2-7; TRBD1 is a possible D gene (6 bases). The receptor comes from a human donor who received an intestinal transplant. CDR3 sequence (DNA): TGTGCCAGCAGTTTGGCGTCAGGGGCCTACGAGCAGTACTTC. Its protein product is CASSLASGAYEQYF.